This T cell receptor (beta chain) was sequenced for a study of Graves' ophthalmopathy and Graves' hyperthyroidism. Study-level points and caveats: A majority of expanded thyroid clonotypes exceeding 0.001 frequency were likewise present in blood.

Fresh peripheral blood (10 ml) yielded the PBMCs. This clonotype has at least ten counts. Its antigen is unknown. J gave up 3 bases and V 1 base, and 7 bases lay outside the gene matches. The CDR3 spans 15 residues. Germline lookup yields CDR1 SGHDT and CDR2 YYEEEE. Amplified TCR beta CDR3 regions were obtained using RNA transcripts as template. Investigators did first-round RT-PCR with HTBI primers, then second-round multiplex PCR. TCRdb analysed the multiplex PCR reads with MiXCR anew, one entry per CDR3 protein. Among 340,000 or so distinct CDR3 sequences listed, 15% to 20% were seen once. The sample consisted of peripheral blood. This clonotype originated in an adult man with Graves' ophthalmopathy. V is TRBV5-6 and J is TRBJ2-7; 7 bases agree with TRBD1. The CDR3: CASSLIGGKVYEQYF. CDR3 nucleotide sequence: TGTGCCAGCAGCTTGATAGGGGGCAAGGTCTACGAGCAGTACTTC.